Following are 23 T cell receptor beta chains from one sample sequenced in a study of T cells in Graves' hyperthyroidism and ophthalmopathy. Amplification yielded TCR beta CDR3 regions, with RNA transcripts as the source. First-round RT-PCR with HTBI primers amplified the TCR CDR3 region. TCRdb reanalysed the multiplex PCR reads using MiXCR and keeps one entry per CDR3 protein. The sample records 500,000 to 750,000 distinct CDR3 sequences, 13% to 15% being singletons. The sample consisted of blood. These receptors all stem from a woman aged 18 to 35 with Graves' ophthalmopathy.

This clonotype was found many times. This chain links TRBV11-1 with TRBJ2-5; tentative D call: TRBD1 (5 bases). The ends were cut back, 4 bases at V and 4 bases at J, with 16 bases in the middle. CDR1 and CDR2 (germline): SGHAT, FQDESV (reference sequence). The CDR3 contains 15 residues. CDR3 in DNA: TGTGCCAGCAGCTGGGCCGCAGGGTCGGGAGAGACCCAGTACTTC. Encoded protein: CASSWAAGSGETQYF.

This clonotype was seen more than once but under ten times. The CDR3 sequence is CASSQDEGPGQGAQYF. In DNA form, the CDR3 reads TGTGCCAGCAGCCAAGATGAGGGGCCGGGACAGGGGGCGCAGTACTTC. The chain has TRBV7-9 and TRBJ2-7; 12 nucleotides agree with TRBD1. This CDR3 comprises 16 residues. Trimming at V came to 5 bases and at J to 9 bases, leaving 14 bases not matched to a gene. Germline V gene lookup returns CDR1 SEHNR and CDR2 FQNEAQ (reference sequence).

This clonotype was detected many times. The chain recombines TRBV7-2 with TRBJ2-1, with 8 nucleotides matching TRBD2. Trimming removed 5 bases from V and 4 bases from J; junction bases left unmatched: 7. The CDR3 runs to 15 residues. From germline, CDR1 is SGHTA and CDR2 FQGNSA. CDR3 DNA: TGTGCCAGCAGCCCGGCCGGGAGGGATTACAATGAGCAGTTCTTC. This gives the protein CASSPAGRDYNEQFF.

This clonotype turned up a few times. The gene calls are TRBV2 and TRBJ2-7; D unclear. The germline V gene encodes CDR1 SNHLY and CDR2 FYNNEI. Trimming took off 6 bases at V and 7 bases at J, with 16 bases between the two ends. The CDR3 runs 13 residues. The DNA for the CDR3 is TGTGCCAGCAGAGAAAGTCTAGTCGATGAGCAGTACTTC. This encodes CASRESLVDEQYF.

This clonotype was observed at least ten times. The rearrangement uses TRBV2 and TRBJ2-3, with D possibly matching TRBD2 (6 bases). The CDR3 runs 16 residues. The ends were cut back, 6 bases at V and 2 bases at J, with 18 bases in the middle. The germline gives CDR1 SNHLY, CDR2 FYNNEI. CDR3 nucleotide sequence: TGTGCCAGCAGCGGACGGACTAACCCCCCCACAGATACGCAGTATTTT. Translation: CASSGRTNPPTDTQYF.

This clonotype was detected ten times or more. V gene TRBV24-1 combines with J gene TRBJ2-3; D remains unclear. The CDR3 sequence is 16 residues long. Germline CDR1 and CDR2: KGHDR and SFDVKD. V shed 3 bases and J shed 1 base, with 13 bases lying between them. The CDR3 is CATSDLLRACTDTQYF. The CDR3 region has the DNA TGTGCCACCAGTGATCTGCTACGGGCCTGCACAGATACGCAGTATTTT.

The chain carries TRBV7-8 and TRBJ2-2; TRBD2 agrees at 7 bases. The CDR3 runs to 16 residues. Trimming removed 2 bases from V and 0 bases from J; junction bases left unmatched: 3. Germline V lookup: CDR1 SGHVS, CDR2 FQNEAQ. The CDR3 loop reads CASSLREGTNTGELFF. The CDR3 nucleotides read TGTGCCAGCAGCTTAAGGGAGGGGACGAACACCGGGGAGCTGTTTTTT.

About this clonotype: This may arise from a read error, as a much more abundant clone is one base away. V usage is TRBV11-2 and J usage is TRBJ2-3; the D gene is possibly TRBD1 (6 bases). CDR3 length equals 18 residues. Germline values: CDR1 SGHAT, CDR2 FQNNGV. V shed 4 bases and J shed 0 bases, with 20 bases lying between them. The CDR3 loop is CASSSARGHLISTDTQYF. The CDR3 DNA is TGTGCCAGCAGCTCGGCTCGGGGACACCTCATTAGCACAGATACGCAGTATTTT.

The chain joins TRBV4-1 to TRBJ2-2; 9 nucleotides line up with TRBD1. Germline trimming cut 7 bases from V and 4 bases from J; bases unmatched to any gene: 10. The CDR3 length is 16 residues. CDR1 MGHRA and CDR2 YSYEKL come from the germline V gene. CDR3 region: CASKPRDRGVTGELFF. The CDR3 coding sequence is TGCGCCAGCAAACCAAGAGACAGGGGGGTCACCGGGGAGCTGTTTTTT.

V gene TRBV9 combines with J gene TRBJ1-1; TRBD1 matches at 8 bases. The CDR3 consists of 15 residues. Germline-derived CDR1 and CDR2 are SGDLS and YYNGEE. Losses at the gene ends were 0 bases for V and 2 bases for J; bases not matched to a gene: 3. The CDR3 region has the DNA TGTGCCAGCAGCGTAGAACAGGGGGGAAACACTGAAGCTTTCTTT. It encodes CASSVEQGGNTEAFF.

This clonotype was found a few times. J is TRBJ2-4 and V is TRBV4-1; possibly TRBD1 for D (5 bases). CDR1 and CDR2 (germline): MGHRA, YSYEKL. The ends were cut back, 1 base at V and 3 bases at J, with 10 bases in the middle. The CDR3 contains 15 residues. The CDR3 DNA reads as TGCGCCAGCAGCCAAGTCCAGGACAACAAAAACATTCAGTACTTC. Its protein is CASSQVQDNKNIQYF.

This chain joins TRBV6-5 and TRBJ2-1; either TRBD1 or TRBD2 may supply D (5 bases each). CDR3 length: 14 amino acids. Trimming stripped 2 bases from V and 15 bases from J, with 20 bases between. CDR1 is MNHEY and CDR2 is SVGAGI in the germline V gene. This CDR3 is CASSYRRDPPLGFF. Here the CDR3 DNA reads TGTGCCAGCAGTTACCGAAGGGACCCTCCGCTCGGGTTCTTC.

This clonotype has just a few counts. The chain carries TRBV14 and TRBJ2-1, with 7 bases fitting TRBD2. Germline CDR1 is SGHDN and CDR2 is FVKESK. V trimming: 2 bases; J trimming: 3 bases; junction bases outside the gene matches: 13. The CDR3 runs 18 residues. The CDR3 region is CASSQSPVLASSYNEQFF. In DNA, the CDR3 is TGTGCCAGCAGCCAAAGCCCCGTACTAGCGAGTAGCTACAATGAGCAGTTCTTC.

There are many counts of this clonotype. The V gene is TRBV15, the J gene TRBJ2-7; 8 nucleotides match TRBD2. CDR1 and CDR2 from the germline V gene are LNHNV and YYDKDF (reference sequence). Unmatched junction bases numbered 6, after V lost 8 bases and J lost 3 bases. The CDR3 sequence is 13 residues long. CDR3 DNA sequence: TGTGCCACCGCAGCGGGAGTTGGCTACGAGCAGTACTTC. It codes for CATAAGVGYEQYF.

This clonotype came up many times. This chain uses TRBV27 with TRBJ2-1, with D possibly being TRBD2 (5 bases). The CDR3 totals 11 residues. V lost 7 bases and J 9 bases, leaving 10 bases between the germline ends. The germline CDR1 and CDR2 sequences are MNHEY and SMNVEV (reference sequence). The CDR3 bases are TGTGCCAGCACGGGAAGAGGTGAGCAGTTCTTC. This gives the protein CASTGRGEQFF.

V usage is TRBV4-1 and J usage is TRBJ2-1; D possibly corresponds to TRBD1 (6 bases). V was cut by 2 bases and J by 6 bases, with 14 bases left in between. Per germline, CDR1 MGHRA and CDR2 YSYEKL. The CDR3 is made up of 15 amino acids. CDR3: CASSQLNRAFNEQFF. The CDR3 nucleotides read TGCGCCAGCAGCCAATTAAACAGGGCTTTCAATGAGCAGTTCTTC.

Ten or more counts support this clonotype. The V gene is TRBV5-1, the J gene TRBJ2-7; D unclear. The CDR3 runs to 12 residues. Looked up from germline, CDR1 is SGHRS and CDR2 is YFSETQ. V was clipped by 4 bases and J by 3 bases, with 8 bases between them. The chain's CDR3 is CASSEGNYEQYF. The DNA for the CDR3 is TGCGCCAGCAGCGAAGGTAACTACGAGCAGTACTTC. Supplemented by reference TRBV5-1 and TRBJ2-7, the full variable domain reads KAGVTQTPRYLIKTRGQQVTLSCSPISGHRSVSWYQQTPGQGLQFLFEYFSETQRNKGNFPGRFSGRQFSNSRSEMNVSTLELGDSALYLCASSEGNYEQYFGPGTRLTVT.

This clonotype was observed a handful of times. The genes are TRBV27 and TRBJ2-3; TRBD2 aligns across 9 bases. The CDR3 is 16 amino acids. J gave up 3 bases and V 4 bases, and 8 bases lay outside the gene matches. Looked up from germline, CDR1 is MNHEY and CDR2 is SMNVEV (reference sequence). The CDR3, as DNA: TGTGCCAGCAGTTCCCTGGCTAGCGGGAAAACAGATACGCAGTATTTT. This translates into CASSSLASGKTDTQYF.

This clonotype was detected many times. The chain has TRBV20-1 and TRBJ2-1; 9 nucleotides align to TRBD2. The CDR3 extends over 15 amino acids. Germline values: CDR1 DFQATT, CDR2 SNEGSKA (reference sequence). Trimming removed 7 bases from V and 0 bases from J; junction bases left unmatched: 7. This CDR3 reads CSGGRAGSSYNEQFF. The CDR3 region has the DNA TGCAGTGGCGGGAGGGCCGGGAGCTCCTACAATGAGCAGTTCTTC.

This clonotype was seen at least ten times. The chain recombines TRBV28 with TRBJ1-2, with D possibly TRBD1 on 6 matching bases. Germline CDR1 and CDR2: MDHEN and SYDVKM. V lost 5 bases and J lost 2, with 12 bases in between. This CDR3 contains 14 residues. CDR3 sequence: CASSTSGTNYGYTF. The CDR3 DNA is TGTGCCAGCAGTACCTCCGGGACAAACTATGGCTACACCTTC.

The CDR3 DNA is TGTGCCAGCAGCTTAACGTTGGGGGCGCGTTACAATGAGCAGTTCTTC. Its protein product is CASSLTLGARYNEQFF. The genes are TRBV7-3 and TRBJ2-1, with D tentatively TRBD1 (6 bases). This CDR3 has 16 amino acids. Deletions cut 0 bases from V and 4 bases from J, with 13 bases between. Looked up from germline, CDR1 is SGHTA and CDR2 is FQGTGA.

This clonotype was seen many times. In nucleotides, the CDR3 is TGTGCCAGCAGTTTTCGACAGGGGCGCACAGATACGCAGTATTTT. Amino acids: CASSFRQGRTDTQYF. The chain uses TRBV28 and TRBJ2-3, with 8 nucleotides matching TRBD1. Germline CDR1 reads MDHEN; CDR2 reads SYDVKM. The CDR3 is 15 residues long. V lost 3 bases and J lost 1; bases outside the gene matches: 3.

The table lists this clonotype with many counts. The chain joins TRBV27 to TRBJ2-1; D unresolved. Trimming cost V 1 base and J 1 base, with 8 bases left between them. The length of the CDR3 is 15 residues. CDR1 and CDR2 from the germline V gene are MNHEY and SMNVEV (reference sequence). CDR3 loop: CASSLFSRSYNEQFF. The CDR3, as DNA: TGTGCCAGCAGTTTATTTTCTAGGTCCTACAATGAGCAGTTCTTC.